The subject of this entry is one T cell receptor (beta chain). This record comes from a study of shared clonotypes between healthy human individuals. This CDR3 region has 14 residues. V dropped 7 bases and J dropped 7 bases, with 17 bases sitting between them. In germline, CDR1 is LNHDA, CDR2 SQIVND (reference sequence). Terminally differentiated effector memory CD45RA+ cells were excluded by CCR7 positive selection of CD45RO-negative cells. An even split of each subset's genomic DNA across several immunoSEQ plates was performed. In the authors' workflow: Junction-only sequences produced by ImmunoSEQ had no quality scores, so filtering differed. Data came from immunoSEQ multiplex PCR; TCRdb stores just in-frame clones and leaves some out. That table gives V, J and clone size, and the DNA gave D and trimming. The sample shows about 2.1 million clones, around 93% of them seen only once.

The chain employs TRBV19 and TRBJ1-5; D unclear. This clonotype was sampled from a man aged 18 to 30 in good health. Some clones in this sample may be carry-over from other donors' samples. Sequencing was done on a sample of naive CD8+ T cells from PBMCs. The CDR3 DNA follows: TGTGCCAGTACCCTGGGCGGTTTTGGACAGCCCCAGCATTTT. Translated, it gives CASTLGGFGQPQHF.